The 4 T cell receptor beta chains below come from one sample, sequenced in a study of OX40 agonist ivuxolimab in advanced cancers. Only in-frame clones appear in the TCRdb table, and some are missing; sequencing was by immunoSEQ multiplex PCR. The sample holds under 100,000 clones, 81% seen once. The sample consisted of CD4+ or CD8+ T cells sorted from blood, taken in a trial of the OX40 agonist ivuxolimab. These receptors originate from an adult with an advanced solid tumor such as melanoma, head and neck, liver or kidney cancer.

J is TRBJ2-7 and V is TRBV6-6, with D tentatively TRBD2 (7 bases). From germline, CDR1 is MNHNY and CDR2 SVGAGI (reference sequence). Trimming pared 0 bases from V and 2 bases from J, leaving 14 bases between. This CDR3 contains 16 residues. Written as DNA, the CDR3 is TGTGCCAGCAGTTACTCTGGGGGGGCCGGCGCCTACGAGCAGTACTTC. Residues: CASSYSGGAGAYEQYF.

The chain recombines TRBV5-3 with TRBJ1-5; D is uncertain. TRBV5-3 carries the ORF label, with uncertain function. The V end was cut by 4 bases, the J end by 6 bases, with 29 bases between. The CDR3 totals 19 residues. CDR3 sequence: CARSAKKAGRLAMGQPQHF. CDR3 bases: TGTGCCAGAAGCGCCAAAAAAGCAGGTAGGTTAGCAATGGGTCAGCCCCAGCATTTT.

V gene TRBV4-1 combines with J gene TRBJ2-5; D unclear. The CDR3 contains 15 residues. CDR1 and CDR2 from the germline V gene are MGHRA and YSYEKL. The V gene lost 0 bases and the J gene lost 3 bases, with 11 bases spanning the gap. The CDR3 sequence is CASSQDHRREETQYF. The CDR3 DNA follows: TGCGCCAGCAGCCAAGATCATCGACGGGAAGAGACCCAGTACTTC.

The chain has TRBV9 and TRBJ1-3; D is undetermined. Between the trimmed V and J ends, which lost 0 bases and 3 bases, there was a span of 4 bases. From germline, CDR1 is SGDLS and CDR2 YYNGEE. This CDR3 comprises 13 residues. The CDR3 sequence is CASSVDRGNTIYF. The CDR3 region has the DNA TGTGCCAGCAGCGTAGATCGTGGAAACACCATATATTTT. The complete variable domain, with remaining parts taken from reference TRBV9 and TRBJ1-3, reads DSGVTQTPKHLITATGQRVTLRCSPRSGDLSVYWYQQSLDQGLQFLIQYYNGEERAKGNILERFSAQQFPDLHSELNLSSLELGDSALYFCASSVDRGNTIYFGEGSWLTVV.